This entry concerns a single TCR beta chain. Antigen unknown. The data are from a study of T cell repertoires in cytomegalovirus infection. TCRdb reprocessed the reads via MiXCR and lists one record per CDR3 protein. Found here are fewer than 70,000 distinct CDR3 sequences, about 26% of them singletons; the top ten hold roughly 65%. CDR3 length: 16 amino acids. Germline V gene lookup returns CDR1 GTSNPN and CDR2 SVGIG (reference sequence). Between the trimmed V and J ends, which lost 1 base and 0 bases, there was a span of 10 bases. The sample was CD8+ T cells from cultured PBMCs, taken from culture after CMV antigen stimulation. The J gene is TRBJ1-6, the V gene TRBV30, with D possibly TRBD1 on 6 matching bases. This sequence originates from a human donor in good health (CMV status not recorded). Some clones in this sample may be carry-over from other donors' samples. The CDR3 nucleotides are TGTGCCTGGAGTGACAACAGGGTCTCCTATAATTCACCCCTCCACTTT. Its translation: CAWSDNRVSYNSPLHF.